The 5 T cell receptor beta chains in this list originate from one sample, sequenced in a study of T cells in Graves' hyperthyroidism and ophthalmopathy. Amplified TCR beta CDR3 regions derived from RNA transcripts. The HTBI primer set was used in a first-round RT-PCR of the TCR CDR3. From the multiplex PCR reads, TCRdb called clonotypes with MiXCR, one entry per CDR3 protein. This sample yields a few hundred thousand distinct CDR3 sequences, of which about 13% are seen a single time; around a tenth belongs to the top ten. Sequenced material: blood. Receptors were obtained from a woman younger than 30 with Graves' hyperthyroidism.

The rearrangement joins TRBV9 to TRBJ2-1; maybe TRBD2 (5 bases). Germline-derived CDR1 and CDR2 are SGDLS and YYNGEE. This CDR3 has 17 residues. Trimming removed 0 bases from V and 8 bases from J, with 21 bases in between. The CDR3 DNA sequence: TGTGCCAGCAGCGTAGGTGTGCTGGGCCGGCGGGCGGATGAGCAGTTCTTC. It translates to CASSVGVLGRRADEQFF. Using reference TRBV9 and TRBJ2-1 for the parts outside the CDR3, the full variable domain is DSGVTQTPKHLITATGQRVTLRCSPRSGDLSVYWYQQSLDQGLQFLIQYYNGEERAKGNILERFSAQQFPDLHSELNLSSLELGDSALYFCASSVGVLGRRADEQFFGPGTRLTVL.

This clonotype was detected ten times or more. The chain combines TRBV19 with TRBJ1-5; a possible D gene is TRBD1 (5 bases). With 5 bases removed from V and 0 bases from J, the gap between germline ends came to 14 bases. Looked up from germline, CDR1 is LNHDA and CDR2 is SQIVND (reference sequence). This CDR3 is built from 16 residues. This chain's CDR3 is CASSVGTAYSNQPQHF. In DNA form, the CDR3 reads TGTGCCAGTAGTGTCGGGACCGCTTATAGCAATCAGCCCCAGCATTTT.

This clonotype was counted ten times or more. The rearrangement joins TRBV2 to TRBJ1-2, with 7 nucleotides matching TRBD1. V dropped 6 bases and J dropped 6; count of bases not matched to a gene: 10. The CDR3 covers 14 residues. The germline gives CDR1 SNHLY, CDR2 FYNNEI. The CDR3 is CASSRDSRLNGYTF. The CDR3, as DNA: TGTGCCAGCAGCAGGGACAGCAGGCTCAATGGCTACACCTTC.

This clonotype was seen repeatedly, ten times or more. The chain employs TRBV28 and TRBJ2-4; possible D gene TRBD1, 6 bases. The CDR3 has 15 amino acids. Germline V lookup: CDR1 MDHEN, CDR2 SYDVKM. Trimming pared 5 bases from V and 0 bases from J, leaving 11 bases between. CDR3 coding DNA: TGTGCCAGCAGTATCAGGGGTCTAGCCAAAAACATTCAGTACTTC. Its translation is CASSIRGLAKNIQYF.

This clonotype has at least ten counts. This sequence joins TRBV18 and TRBJ2-1, with D uncertain. Trimming shortened V by 0 bases and J by 7 bases, and 13 bases separated the two germline ends. Germline CDR1 and CDR2: KGHSH and LQKENI. The CDR3 has 15 residues. The CDR3 protein is CASSPPPPAQNEQFF. DNA for the CDR3: TGTGCCAGCTCACCACCCCCCCCGGCCCAAAATGAGCAGTTCTTC.